The text below deals with one TCR beta chain. What it recognizes is unknown. The record originates from a study of cytomegalovirus exposure and HLA in healthy donors. General study points: The study put 150 or so TCR beta chains on its list as cytomegalovirus-associated. In most subjects, TCR beta sequences reportedly gave accurate predictions of HLA-A and HLA-B alleles. HLA alleles showed associations with around 15,000 TCR beta sequences in a later analysis, at a 0.05 false discovery rate. Upon later analysis, TCR association rates were observed to vary by HLA locus, being highest for DRB1 and lowest for HLA-C.

PCR amplification relied on 60 Vbeta primers (plus 13 Jbeta primers). The assay was immunoSEQ multiplex PCR, and TCRdb's table has in-frame clones only and misses some. Among 130,000 to 150,000 clones listed, about 82% were seen once. Germline-derived CDR1 and CDR2 are SGHRS and YFSETQ. The CDR3 sequence is 16 residues long. V trimming: 4 bases; J trimming: 2 bases; junction bases outside the gene matches: 9. The clonotype originates from a young man in good health and CMV-seronegative. The chain is built from TRBV5-1 and TRBJ2-3; TRBD2 matches at 8 bases. The sample taken for sequencing was PBMCs. For the CDR3, the DNA is TGCGCCAGCAGCGTGGGGGTCGGGAGGGCCACAGATACGCAGTATTTT. It is translated as CASSVGVGRATDTQYF. Complete variable domain (other parts from reference TRBV5-1 and TRBJ2-3): KAGVTQTPRYLIKTRGQQVTLSCSPISGHRSVSWYQQTPGQGLQFLFEYFSETQRNKGNFPGRFSGRQFSNSRSEMNVSTLELGDSALYLCASSVGVGRATDTQYFGPGTRLTVL.